This T cell receptor beta chain was observed in a study of CD8+CD57+ T cells in acquired aplastic anemia listed by TCRdb under 2018. Turning to the overall study: A mean of about 3.2 ug of DNA, ranging from roughly 0.2 to 27.4 ug, was extracted from sorted CD4+ and CD8+ cells. CD8+CD57+ expansion was defined as frequency above the mean frequency observed in healthy subjects. What the authors observed across the whole study: Although roughly 30 CD8+ CDR3 sequences were shared by patients and controls, these sequences appeared highly expressed in patients and within the immunodominant clones of patients. Between patients and healthy controls, no significant difference in CD8+ Simpson's diversity was found (P=0.060).

Genomic DNA was used as template for profiling of TCR beta VDJ combinations and CDR3 sequences. An Illumina HiSeq 2000 was the platform used for TCR repertoire sequencing. As for the authors' bioinformatics: Repertoires were assessed using TRBV/TRBJ rearrangement plots, CDR3 size and DJ length profiles, and Simpson's diversity index. The most abundant DNA sequence in the deep sequencing data was defined as the immunodominant clone. CDR3 amino acid sequences were checked for sharing between subjects and were compared against published repertoires and the VDJdb database. TCRdb itself trimmed the public reads at Q25 with fastp, ran MiXCR and retained productive beta chains. Every CDR3 protein is listed once, alongside the most common genes and DNA of its rows. TCRdb's processing, not the authors' own work, is the source of the V and J calls. For this sample the table gives 100,000 to 150,000 distinct CDR3 sequences, of which about 40% were detected only once. The ten biggest clones cover 2% to 3% of the sample.

There are a few counts of this clonotype. Its antigen target is currently unknown. The record has no base qualities; no much larger clone is one base away. Patients chosen for sequencing had shown expansion of CD8+CD57+ cells by flow cytometry. Every patient had severe acquired aplastic anemia, diagnosed using the International Study of Aplastic Anemia and Agranulocytosis and Camitta criteria. At the time blood was sampled, none of the patients had received any therapy. The study deep-sequenced TCR repertoires of sorted CD4+ and CD8+ blood T cells from severe aplastic anemia patients and healthy subjects. Patients were enrolled in the USA under clinicaltrials.gov protocols 00001620, 01623167, 00001397, 00071045, 00081523 and 00961064. Ficoll-Paque density gradient centrifugation was used to isolate peripheral blood mononuclear cells. Before DNA extraction, CD4+ and CD8+ T cells were sorted with FACS or magnetic beads.

V is reduced by 6 bases and J by 2 bases, leaving a spacing of 16 bases between them. In the germline V gene, CDR1 corresponds to ENHRY and CDR2 to SYGVKD. There are 15 amino acids in the CDR3, from cysteine to phenylalanine inclusive. Only the CDR3 DNA stays, 45 bases, in frame from base 1. This receptor was obtained from a human donor with aplastic anemia. The sequenced sample consisted of sorted CD4+, CD8+, or CD8+CD57+ T cells (not recorded which) from PBMCs. In this chain, TRBV10-3 is recombined with TRBJ1-2, with no confidently assigned D gene. The CDR3 region: CAISASYDANYGYTF. The bases are TGTGCCATCAGCGCCAGTTATGACGCAAACTATGGCTACACCTTC.